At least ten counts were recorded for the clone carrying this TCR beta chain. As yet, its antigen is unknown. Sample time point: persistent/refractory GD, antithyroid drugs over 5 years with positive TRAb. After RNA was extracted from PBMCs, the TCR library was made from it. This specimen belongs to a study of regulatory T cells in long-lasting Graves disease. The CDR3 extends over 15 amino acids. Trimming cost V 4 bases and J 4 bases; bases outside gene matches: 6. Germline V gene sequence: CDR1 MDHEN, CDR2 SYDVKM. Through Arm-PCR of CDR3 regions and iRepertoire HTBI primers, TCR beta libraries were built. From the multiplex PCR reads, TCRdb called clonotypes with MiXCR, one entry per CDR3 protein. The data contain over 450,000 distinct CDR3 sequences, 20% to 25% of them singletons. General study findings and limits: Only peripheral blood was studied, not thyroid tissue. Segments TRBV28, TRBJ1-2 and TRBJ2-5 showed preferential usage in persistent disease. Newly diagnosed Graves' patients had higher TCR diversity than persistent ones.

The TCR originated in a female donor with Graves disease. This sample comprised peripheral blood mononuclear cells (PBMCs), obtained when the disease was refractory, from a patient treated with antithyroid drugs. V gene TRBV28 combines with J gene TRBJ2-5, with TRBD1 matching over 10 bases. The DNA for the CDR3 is TGTGCCAGCAGTTGGGGGACAGGGGAAGTAGAGACCCAGTACTTC. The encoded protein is CASSWGTGEVETQYF.